These 27 T cell receptor beta chains were sequenced from one sample in a study of T cells in narcolepsy. The protocol was immunoSEQ multiplex PCR, while the TCRdb copy is restricted to in-frame clones and leaves out a portion. The sample yields about 33,000 clones, under 85% seen once. Sequencing was carried out using CD45RA- memory CD4+ T cells from PBMCs. The receptors derive from a human donor with narcolepsy.

This chain joins TRBV6-5 and TRBJ2-5; D may be TRBD2 (5 bases). This CDR3 is built from 14 residues. The germline V gene encodes CDR1 MNHEY and CDR2 SVGAGI. V lost 3 bases, J lost 2 bases, and 10 bases lay in between. The CDR3 DNA sequence: TGTGCCAGCAGTTATATTTCGGGACAAGAGACCCAGTACTTC. Translation gives CASSYISGQETQYF.

Worth noting for this clone: This CDR3 is also generated by other DNA sequences in the sample. This sequence joins TRBV11-1 and TRBJ2-7; tentative D call: TRBD2 (6 bases). Trimming took 1 base from V and 6 from J, leaving 13 bases between them. This CDR3 contains 14 residues. From germline, CDR1 is SGHAT and CDR2 FQDESV (reference sequence). The CDR3 sequence: CASSLGRGTFEQYV. The CDR3 nucleotides are TGTGCCAGCAGCTTAGGGCGGGGTACCTTCGAGCAGTACGTC.

In this sample, this clone turned up a few times. In DNA, the CDR3 is TGTGCCAGCAGCTGGGACACCTATGGCTACACCTTC. Protein: CASSWDTYGYTF. The chain uses TRBV7-2 and TRBJ1-2; D is perhaps TRBD1 (6 bases). Germline CDR1 and CDR2: SGHTA and FQGNSA. Trimming removed 4 bases from V and 4 bases from J, with 7 bases in between. This CDR3 has 12 residues.

The table lists this clone with a few counts. The V gene is TRBV28, the J gene TRBJ2-1; D may be TRBD1 (6 bases). CDR1 is MDHEN and CDR2 is SYDVKM in the germline V gene. This CDR3 has 11 residues. The V gene lost 4 bases and the J gene lost 15 bases, with 13 bases spanning the gap. CDR3 DNA: TGTGCCAGCAGTTCCGACAGGATCCTGTTCTTC. Its translation: CASSSDRILFF. Full variable domain (outside the CDR3, taken from reference TRBV28 and TRBJ2-1): DVKVTQSSRYLVKRTGEKVFLECVQDMDHENMFWYRQDPGLGLRLIYFSYDVKMKEKGDIPEGYSVSREKKERFSLILESASTNQTSMYLCASSSDRILFFGPGTRLTVL.

This clone was seen a handful of times. In nucleotides, the CDR3 is TGTGCCATCAGTCGGGAAGGGAACACTGAAGCTTTCTTT. Its translation: CAISREGNTEAFF. The chain has TRBV10-3 and TRBJ1-1; D gene uncertain. The V gene lost 5 bases and the J gene lost 1 base, with 8 bases spanning the gap. This CDR3 region has 13 residues. The germline gives CDR1 ENHRY, CDR2 SYGVKD.

This sequence joins TRBV4-1 and TRBJ1-5; a weak D match, TRBD1 (6 bases). CDR3 length: 19 amino acids. Trimming left V 3 bases short and J 0 bases short, with 21 bases between. CDR1 and CDR2 (germline): MGHRA, YSYEKL. CDR3 sequence reads: CASSQAGLRDKYSNQPQHF. The CDR3 DNA sequence: TGCGCCAGCAGCCAGGCCGGGCTACGGGACAAATATAGCAATCAGCCCCAGCATTTT.

The chain combines TRBV28 with TRBJ2-5; TRBD2 matches 11 bases. V dropped 2 bases and J dropped 7; count of bases not matched to a gene: 9. The germline V gene encodes CDR1 MDHEN and CDR2 SYDVKM. The CDR3 is made up of 16 amino acids. Here the CDR3 reads CASSLSGTSGPGTQYF. The DNA of the CDR3 is TGTGCCAGCAGTTTAAGCGGGACTAGCGGTCCGGGGACCCAGTACTTC.

V gene TRBV10-3 combines with J gene TRBJ2-7, with TRBD1 as a possible D gene (7 bases). Between the trimmed V and J ends, which lost 4 bases and 11 bases, there was a span of 15 bases. CDR1 is ENHRY, CDR2 SYGVKD, per germline. The CDR3 loop spans 12 amino acids. The DNA of the CDR3 is TGTGCCATCAGTGGCCTTGGAGGGGGCAAGTACTTC. It is translated as CAISGLGGGKYF.

This sequence joins TRBV5-1 and TRBJ1-5; possible D gene TRBD1, 6 bases. CDR1 and CDR2 (germline): SGHRS, YFSETQ. The germline V and J ends were trimmed by 4 bases and 2 bases, with 16 bases remaining between them. This CDR3 has 16 residues. The CDR3 reads CASSPSGAGGNQPQHF. Here the CDR3 DNA reads TGCGCCAGCAGCCCATCAGGGGCAGGGGGCAATCAGCCCCAGCATTTT.

This chain joins TRBV4-3 and TRBJ2-5, with D hard to call. With the DNA end fitting TRBJ2-7 better, the J assignment may be wrong. Germline loops: CDR1 LGHNA, CDR2 YSLEER. This CDR3 spans 15 amino acids. CDR3 coding DNA: TGCGCCAGCAGCCAAGATGTAACGTTCCGGTACGAGCAGTACTTC. It is translated as CASSQDVTFRYEQYF.

The CDR3 region is CASSLRGTIETQYF. The DNA for the CDR3 is TGTGCCAGCTCCCTACGAGGGACTATTGAGACCCAGTACTTC. This chain uses TRBV18 with TRBJ2-5; the match to TRBD2 covers 7 bases. The CDR3 spans 14 residues. Trimming at V came to 6 bases and at J to 5 bases, leaving 9 bases not matched to a gene. Per the germline V gene, CDR1 is KGHSH and CDR2 is LQKENI.

This chain connects TRBV10-1 to TRBJ1-5, with TRBD1 matching 10 bases. CDR1 WNHNN and CDR2 SYGVQD come from the germline V gene (reference sequence). The V segment lost 4 bases and the J segment 5 bases; nucleotides outside the gene matches: 2. This CDR3 has 14 residues. The CDR3 DNA reads as TGCGCCAGCAGTGCAGGACAGGGGGATCAGCCCCAGCATTTT. The encoded protein is CASSAGQGDQPQHF.

This clone was detected only once. This chain joins TRBV28 and TRBJ1-6; 7 bases align to TRBD1. Germline loops: CDR1 MDHEN, CDR2 SYDVKM. V lost 2 bases, J lost 7 bases, and 2 bases stayed unmatched. CDR3 length: 14 amino acids. The CDR3 is CASSLPDRNSPLHF. The CDR3 nucleotides read TGTGCCAGCAGTTTACCGGACAGGAATTCACCCCTCCACTTT.

The J gene is TRBJ2-3, the V gene TRBV6-4, with TRBD2 matching 7 bases. V was clipped by 8 bases and J by 3 bases; unmatched bases: 5. Per the germline V gene, CDR1 is MRHNA and CDR2 is SNTAGT. The CDR3 spans 13 residues. CDR3 DNA: TGTGCCAGCGGGGGGGACGGAACAGATACGCAGTATTTT. As protein: CASGGDGTDTQYF.

The chain couples TRBV10-2 to TRBJ1-6, with TRBD1 identical over 8 bases. The germline CDR1 and CDR2 sequences are WSHSY and SAAADI. The CDR3 extends over 15 amino acids. V lost 3 bases to trimming and J lost 10 bases; unmatched junction nucleotides: 8. CDR3 region: CASSEAGTGLSPLHF. As DNA, the CDR3 is TGCGCCAGCAGTGAAGCTGGGACAGGCCTATCACCCCTCCACTTT.

The chain has TRBV7-2 and TRBJ2-1; 7 bases are a match to TRBD2. Germline V gene lookup returns CDR1 SGHTA and CDR2 FQGNSA. This CDR3 contains 16 residues. J gave up 0 bases and V 2 bases, and 4 bases lay outside the gene matches. For the CDR3, the DNA is TGTGCCAGCAGCTTAAAGTGGGGGGGCTCCTACAATGAGCAGTTCTTC. Its translation: CASSLKWGGSYNEQFF.

The rearrangement uses TRBV10-3 and TRBJ2-1; 11 bases are shared with TRBD1. The J segment lost 5 bases and the V segment lost 0 bases, leaving 6 bases of the junction unmatched. CDR3 length equals 17 residues. The germline V gene has CDR1 ENHRY and CDR2 SYGVKD. The chain's CDR3 is CAISESWDRGSNNEQFF. The CDR3 DNA follows: TGTGCCATCAGTGAGTCGTGGGACAGGGGGTCAAACAATGAGCAGTTCTTC.

This clone was observed once. This chain connects TRBV18 to TRBJ1-1, with D perhaps matching TRBD1 (5 bases). Per the germline V gene, CDR1 is KGHSH and CDR2 is LQKENI. Trimming pared 3 bases from V and 1 base from J, leaving 12 bases between. The length of the CDR3 is 15 residues. In nucleotides, the CDR3 is TGTGCCAGCTCACCTTATAGGGGCCCGAACACTGAAGCTTTCTTT. It encodes CASSPYRGPNTEAFF.

The chain uses TRBV7-8 and TRBJ1-3; a weak D match, TRBD1 (5 bases). CDR3 length: 15 amino acids. Germline loops: CDR1 SGHVS, CDR2 FQNEAQ. Trimming left V 5 bases short and J 2 bases short, with 13 bases between. Here the CDR3 DNA reads TGTGCCAGCAGCCCCGGGACCACGGCTGGAAACACCATATATTTT. It codes for CASSPGTTAGNTIYF.

This clone has a handful of counts. The J gene is TRBJ2-7, the V gene TRBV6-1; 8 bases fit TRBD1. The CDR3 is 13 residues long. Germline V CDR1 and CDR2: MNHNS, SASEGT. V shed 4 bases and J 5 bases; nucleotides not matched to a gene: 4. CDR3 in amino acids: CASSVQGGNEQYV. CDR3 DNA: TGTGCCAGCAGTGTACAGGGGGGCAACGAGCAGTACGTC.

The V and J genes are TRBV6-6 and TRBJ1-6; D gene uncertain. Trimming shortened V by 0 bases and J by 11 bases, and 11 bases separated the two germline ends. This CDR3 has 14 amino acids. Germline assignment: CDR1 MNHNY and CDR2 SVGAGI (reference sequence). In nucleotides, the CDR3 is TGTGCCAGCAGTTACTCGAATTTGGAACCACCCCTCCACTTT. The encoded protein is CASSYSNLEPPLHF.

This clone appeared a few times. This rearrangement joins TRBV10-3 to TRBJ2-5, with D possibly TRBD1 on 6 matching bases. The V and J ends lost 10 bases and 5 bases respectively, with 17 bases between them. The germline gives CDR1 ENHRY, CDR2 SYGVKD. The CDR3 sequence is 13 residues long. CDR3 protein: CATQGLEKETQYF. CDR3 nucleotide sequence: TGTGCCACTCAGGGGCTAGAAAAGGAGACCCAGTACTTC.

V usage is TRBV4-1 and J usage is TRBJ1-2, with 7 bases lining up with TRBD1. The CDR3 totals 16 residues. Germline V gene lookup returns CDR1 MGHRA and CDR2 YSYEKL. V shed 1 base, J shed 5 bases, and the junction held 10 bases outside the gene matches. CDR3 sequence: CASSQAQTQQGYGYTF. CDR3 bases: TGCGCCAGCAGCCAAGCCCAAACTCAACAGGGGTATGGCTACACCTTC.

The chain couples TRBV7-8 to TRBJ2-2; 9 bases align to TRBD1. The ends lost 5 bases at V and 6 bases at J; junction bases unmatched: 7. The CDR3 runs 15 residues. Germline V gene lookup returns CDR1 SGHVS and CDR2 FQNEAQ. The CDR3 loop reads CASSPWDRAAGELFF. In DNA form, the CDR3 reads TGTGCCAGCAGCCCCTGGGACAGGGCGGCCGGGGAGCTGTTTTTT.

The chain employs TRBV7-2 and TRBJ1-2, with 12 bases matching TRBD1. The CDR3 length is 14 residues. Germline CDR1 reads SGHTA; CDR2 reads FQGNSA. V lost 6 bases to trimming and J lost 7 bases; unmatched junction nucleotides: 6. CDR3 sequence reads: CASRRPGQGAGYTF. CDR3 nucleotide sequence: TGTGCCAGCAGGCGTCCGGGACAGGGGGCTGGCTACACCTTC. Complete variable domain (other parts from reference TRBV7-2 and TRBJ1-2): GAGVSQSPSNKVTEKGKDVELRCDPISGHTALYWYRQSLGQGLEFLIYFQGNSAPDKSGLPSDRFSAERTGGSVSTLTIQRTQQEDSAVYLCASRRPGQGAGYTFGSGTRLTVV.

The chain has TRBV5-1 and TRBJ1-4; TRBD1 is a possible D gene (6 bases). The CDR3 has 14 residues. V was trimmed by 0 bases and J by 8 bases, leaving 11 bases between them. Germline-derived CDR1 and CDR2 are SGHRS and YFSETQ. This CDR3 is CASSLDRVGEKLFF. CDR3 DNA: TGCGCCAGCAGCTTGGACAGGGTTGGCGAAAAACTGTTTTTT.

Here the CDR3 reads CAWSPGQGHTQYF. The DNA for the CDR3 is TGTGCCTGGTCGCCGGGACAAGGACATACGCAGTATTTT. The chain combines TRBV30 with TRBJ2-3, with D possibly matching TRBD1 (6 bases). The length of the CDR3 is 13 residues. Germline V CDR1 and CDR2: GTSNPN, SVGIG (reference sequence). Between the trimmed V and J ends, which lost 5 bases and 7 bases, there was a span of 16 bases.